The 2 T cell receptor beta chains below all came from one sample that was sequenced in a study of blood T cell repertoires in COVID-19. Profiling relied on immunoSEQ multiplex PCR, and the TCRdb table lists in-frame clones only, not all of them. Among 62,000 or so clones, about four fifths were seen once, and the ten largest hold about 3.8%. Sample: PBMCs or T cells enriched from blood (not recorded which). All receptors derive from a woman between 40 and 50 years old with acute COVID-19.

The chain combines TRBV6-6 with TRBJ2-7, with 9 nucleotides matching TRBD1. From germline, CDR1 is MNHNY and CDR2 SVGAGI (reference sequence). The ends lost 6 bases at V and 2 bases at J; junction bases unmatched: 11. This CDR3 is 16 amino acids long. The DNA for the CDR3 is TGTGCCAGCAGAACTACGGACAGGGGTCACACCTACGAGCAGTACTTC. The encoded protein is CASRTTDRGHTYEQYF.

The genes are TRBV7-3 and TRBJ2-7, with TRBD1 identical over 10 bases. The germline gives CDR1 SGHTA, CDR2 FQGTGA. This CDR3 has 16 amino acids. Trimming removed 1 base from V and 2 bases from J; junction bases left unmatched: 5. The CDR3 protein is CASSLKAGQGTYEQYF. The CDR3 region has the DNA TGTGCCAGCAGCTTAAAGGCGGGACAGGGGACCTACGAGCAGTACTTC. Together with reference TRBV7-3 and TRBJ2-7, the CDR3 gives the full variable domain: GAGVSQTPSNKVTEKGKYVELRCDPISGHTALYWYRQSLGQGPEFLIYFQGTGAADDSGLPNDRFFAVRPEGSVSTLKIQRTERGDSAVYLCASSLKAGQGTYEQYFGPGTRLTVT.